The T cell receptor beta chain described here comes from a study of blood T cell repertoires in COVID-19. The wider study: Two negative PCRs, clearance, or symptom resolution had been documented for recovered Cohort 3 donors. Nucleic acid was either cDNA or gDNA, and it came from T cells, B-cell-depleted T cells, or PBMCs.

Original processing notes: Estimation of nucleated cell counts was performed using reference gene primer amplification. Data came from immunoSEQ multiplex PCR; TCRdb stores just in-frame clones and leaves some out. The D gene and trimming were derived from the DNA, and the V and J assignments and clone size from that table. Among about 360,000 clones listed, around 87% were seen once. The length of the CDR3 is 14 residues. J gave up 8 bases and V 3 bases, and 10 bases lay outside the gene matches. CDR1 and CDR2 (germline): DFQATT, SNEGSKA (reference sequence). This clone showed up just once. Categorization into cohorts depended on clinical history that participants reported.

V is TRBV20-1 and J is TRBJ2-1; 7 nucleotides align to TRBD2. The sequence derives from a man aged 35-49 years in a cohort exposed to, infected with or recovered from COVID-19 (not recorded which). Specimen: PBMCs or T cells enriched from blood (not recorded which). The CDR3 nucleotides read TGCAGTGCTAGTCGGGCGGGAGAGAATGATGAGCAGTTCTTC. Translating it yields CSASRAGENDEQFF.